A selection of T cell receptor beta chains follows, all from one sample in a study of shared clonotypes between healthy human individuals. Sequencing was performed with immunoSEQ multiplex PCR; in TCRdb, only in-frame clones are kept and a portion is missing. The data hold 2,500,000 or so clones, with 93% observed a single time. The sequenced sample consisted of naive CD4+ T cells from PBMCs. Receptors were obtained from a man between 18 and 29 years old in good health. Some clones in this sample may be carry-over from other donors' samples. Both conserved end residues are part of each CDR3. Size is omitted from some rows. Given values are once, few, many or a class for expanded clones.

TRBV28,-,CASSSATGGIYEQYF
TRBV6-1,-,CASCSISGNTIYF
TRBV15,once,CATSRDQAGGGLDTQYF
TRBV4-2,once,CASSQGVGQGSNQPQHF
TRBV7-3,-,CASSETPGPQYEQYF
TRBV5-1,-,CASSRSETNTGELFF
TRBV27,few,CASSPTLNTEAFF
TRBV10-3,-,CAISDSGLATYNEQFF
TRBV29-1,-,CSVGQGGGTDTQYF
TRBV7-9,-,CASSFPSGRLTDTQYF
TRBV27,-,CASSFRGQGHEQYF
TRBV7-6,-,CASSLLAGQTNEQFF
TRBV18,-,CASSPQSGRAPYEQYF
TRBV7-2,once,CASNPRGSGNTIYF
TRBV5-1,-,CASSRGDLREGYNEQFF
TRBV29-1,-,CSVEAGETQYF
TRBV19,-,CASSTPPSGRARGDTGELFF
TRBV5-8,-,CASSIPGQGYEKLFF
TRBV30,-,CAWSLRGQGARDTEAFF
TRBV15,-,CATSRYGGEQFF